The clone carrying this T cell receptor (beta chain) was counted a single time. The germline gives CDR1 SNHLY, CDR2 FYNNEI. The V gene lost 6 bases and the J gene lost 7 bases, with 13 bases spanning the gap. The CDR3 has 14 residues. Repeated repertoire sampling spanned the course of chemoradiotherapy. The method was immunoSEQ multiplex PCR; TCRdb's version includes in-frame clones alone and lacks a portion of them. Of approximately 1,100 clones in the sample, about 86% were seen once. The data originate from a study of chemoradiotherapy in HPV16-positive cancers. The sample was tumor tissue, taken from a patient who underwent chemoradiotherapy. The receptor was derived from a human donor with HPV-associated anogenital cancer. This chain uses TRBV2 with TRBJ1-6, with TRBD1 as a possible D gene (6 bases). CDR3 residues: CASSGRTVNSPLHF. Here the CDR3 DNA reads TGTGCCAGCAGCGGTCGGACAGTCAATTCACCCCTCCACTTT.